These 23 T cell receptor beta chains were all obtained from the same sample, sequenced in a study of spatial heterogeneity in lung cancer. TCRdb re-derived calls from the 5' RACE reads in MiXCR, one entry per CDR3 protein. The sample carries about 14,000 distinct CDR3 sequences, around 9.1% recorded once. The time point: sample taken at primary tumor resection. Unsorted tumor, nontumor lung tissue or cryopreserved PBMC supplied the whole RNA. Source: PBMCs, taken at surgery. These receptors were taken from a male donor with early-stage non-small cell lung cancer.

This chain uses TRBV13 with TRBJ2-4, with D unresolved. The CDR3 covers 15 residues. Trimming shortened V by 5 bases and J by 1 base, and 12 bases separated the two germline ends. In germline, CDR1 is PRHDT, CDR2 FYEKMQ (reference sequence). CDR3: CASSPRSSAKNIQYF. The DNA of the CDR3 is TGTGCCAGCAGCCCAAGGTCTAGTGCCAAAAACATTCAGTACTTC.

The gene calls are TRBV7-8 and TRBJ1-4; perhaps TRBD1 as D (5 bases). Germline assignment: CDR1 SGHVS and CDR2 FQNEAQ. The CDR3 runs 16 residues. V lost 2 bases to trimming and J lost 5 bases, with 15 bases between them. CDR3 in DNA: TGTGCCAGCAGCTTATTCAGGCGGGGGAAAAATGAAAAACTGTTTTTT. Amino acid sequence: CASSLFRRGKNEKLFF.

This clonotype has a count of ten or more. The rearrangement joins TRBV27 to TRBJ1-5, with D tentatively TRBD1 (6 bases). Trimming took off 6 bases at V and 7 bases at J, with 13 bases between the two ends. CDR1 and CDR2 (germline): MNHEY, SMNVEV (reference sequence). The CDR3 consists of 13 residues. This CDR3 is CASRGGGQQPQHF. The CDR3 DNA sequence: TGTGCCAGCAGGGGGGGCGGGCAACAGCCCCAGCATTTT.

This clonotype turned up a few times. The CDR3 sequence: CASSLSGLAEGEQFF. In DNA form, the CDR3 reads TGTGCCAGCAGCTTATCGGGACTAGCTGAGGGTGAGCAGTTCTTC. This rearrangement joins TRBV7-2 to TRBJ2-1; 9 nucleotides agree with TRBD2. Germline loops: CDR1 SGHTA, CDR2 FQGNSA. The CDR3 is 15 residues long. J was trimmed by 9 bases and V by 2 bases; bases with no gene match: 8.

By frequency in the sample, this clonotype is medium-sized. This rearrangement joins TRBV7-9 to TRBJ1-1; 7 positions match TRBD1. The CDR3 is 13 amino acids. Unmatched junction bases numbered 5, after V lost 6 bases and J lost 4 bases. In germline, CDR1 is SEHNR, CDR2 FQNEAQ (reference sequence). CDR3 DNA sequence: TGTGCCAGCAGTCGACAGGGCATCACTGAAGCTTTCTTT. Protein: CASSRQGITEAFF.

The sample holds a few counts of this clonotype. J is TRBJ2-5 and V is TRBV12-3 or TRBV12-4, with 7 positions matching TRBD2. CDR3 length equals 13 residues. Losses at the gene ends were 3 bases for V and 3 bases for J; bases not matched to a gene: 1. The CDR3 here is CASSFGTKETQYF. The CDR3 coding sequence is TGTGCCAGCAGTTTCGGGACTAAAGAGACCCAGTACTTC.

In this sample, this clonotype turned up many times. This rearrangement joins TRBV11-2 to TRBJ1-1, with 8 bases identical to TRBD1. The trim removed 4 bases at V and 7 bases at J, leaving 8 bases unmatched. In germline, CDR1 is SGHAT, CDR2 FQNNGV. There are 14 residues in the CDR3. The CDR3 loop reads CASSSTGGRGEAFF. As DNA, the CDR3 is TGTGCCAGCAGCTCCACAGGGGGACGGGGTGAAGCTTTCTTT.

The V call is TRBV4-3, the J call TRBJ2-3; 7 nucleotides agree with TRBD1. V dropped 1 base and J dropped 2; count of bases not matched to a gene: 6. The CDR3 has 16 amino acids. Germline V gives CDR1 LGHNA, CDR2 YSLEER. CDR3: CASSQGRGRITDTQYF. The CDR3, as DNA: TGCGCCAGCAGCCAAGGTAGGGGGCGGATCACAGATACGCAGTATTTT.

This clonotype came up many times. Here the CDR3 reads CASKEIIGTSSYEQYF. The CDR3 DNA follows: TGTGCCAGCAAAGAAATAATCGGGACTAGCTCCTACGAGCAGTACTTC. The V and J genes are TRBV28 and TRBJ2-7; 8 nucleotides align to TRBD2. The CDR3 extends over 16 amino acids. After removal of 7 bases from V and 0 bases from J, the junction contained 11 bases not matched to a gene. Germline V gene lookup returns CDR1 MDHEN and CDR2 SYDVKM.

This clonotype was recorded at least ten times. The J gene is TRBJ2-3, the V gene TRBV6-2 or TRBV6-3; 8 bases line up with TRBD2. This CDR3 is built from 15 residues. V lost 5 bases to trimming and J lost 5 bases; unmatched junction nucleotides: 9. Germline lookup yields CDR1 MNHEY and CDR2 SVGEGT. The CDR3 nucleotides read TGTGCCAGCAGTCCATTAGCGGGATCAGAAGATACGCAGTATTTT. It is translated as CASSPLAGSEDTQYF.

The chain combines TRBV27 with TRBJ2-1, with a tentative D call TRBD2 (6 bases). Trimming left V 6 bases short and J 3 bases short, with 18 bases between. CDR1 is MNHEY, CDR2 SMNVEV, per germline (reference sequence). This CDR3 region has 16 residues. The CDR3 DNA sequence: TGTGCCAGCAGCCGAAGACTCGGGAGTATCTACAATGAGCAGTTCTTC. Amino acid sequence: CASSRRLGSIYNEQFF.

This clonotype has at least ten counts. The chain joins TRBV9 to TRBJ2-1; no clear D gene. The germline V and J ends were trimmed by 0 bases and 7 bases, with 17 bases remaining between them. The CDR3 covers 16 residues. CDR1 is SGDLS, CDR2 YYNGEE, per germline. CDR3 loop: CASSVAADERANEQFF. The DNA of the CDR3 is TGTGCCAGCAGCGTAGCTGCGGACGAACGGGCAAATGAGCAGTTCTTC.

This clonotype showed up many times. The chain combines TRBV6-5 with TRBJ2-5; tentatively, D is TRBD1 or TRBD2 (6 bases each). The V gene lost 4 bases and the J gene lost 2 bases, with 14 bases spanning the gap. The CDR3 runs to 15 residues. CDR1 and CDR2 from the germline V gene are MNHEY and SVGAGI. For the CDR3, the DNA is TGTGCCAGCAGTTCCCCCGGGGGCGGGCAAGAGACCCAGTACTTC. Its translation: CASSSPGGGQETQYF.

A few counts support this clonotype. The J gene is TRBJ2-2, the V gene TRBV20-1; D gene ambiguous. The CDR3 loop spans 14 amino acids. V dropped 3 bases and J dropped 1 base, with 9 bases sitting between them. Looked up from germline, CDR1 is DFQATT and CDR2 is SNEGSKA (reference sequence). CDR3 region: CSAREWGNTGELFF. Written as DNA, the CDR3 is TGCAGTGCTAGGGAGTGGGGGAACACCGGGGAGCTGTTTTTT.

By share, this clonotype counts as medium-sized (0.01 to 0.1%). The chain recombines TRBV29-1 with TRBJ2-1, with TRBD1 as a possible D gene (6 bases). Trimming removed 6 bases at V and 5 bases at J, with 14 bases between. The CDR3 extends over 13 amino acids. Germline V gene lookup returns CDR1 SQVTM and CDR2 ANQGSEA. CDR3 nucleotides: TGCAGCGTAAGACAGGACCCTGACAATGAGCAGTTCTTC. This sequence encodes CSVRQDPDNEQFF.

The sample holds many counts of this clonotype. The chain is built from TRBV5-4 and TRBJ2-5; no clear D gene. The V gene's germline CDR1 is SGHNT and CDR2 YYREEE (reference sequence). Trimming shortened V by 2 bases and J by 5 bases, and 7 bases separated the two germline ends. The CDR3 has 12 residues. CDR3 bases: TGTGCCAGCAGCTTAGTGATGGAGACCCAGTACTTC. As protein: CASSLVMETQYF.

This clonotype was seen at least ten times. This chain links TRBV28 with TRBJ1-1, with D hard to call. Trimming removed 7 bases from V and 2 bases from J, with 11 bases in between. The length of the CDR3 is 13 residues. CDR1 and CDR2 (germline): MDHEN, SYDVKM. CDR3 amino acids: CASTSAGNTEAFF. The CDR3 DNA reads as TGTGCCAGCACCTCGGCAGGCAACACTGAAGCTTTCTTT. Full variable domain (outside the CDR3, taken from reference TRBV28 and TRBJ1-1): DVKVTQSSRYLVKRTGEKVFLECVQDMDHENMFWYRQDPGLGLRLIYFSYDVKMKEKGDIPEGYSVSREKKERFSLILESASTNQTSMYLCASTSAGNTEAFFGQGTRLTVV.

This clonotype has ten or more counts. This rearrangement joins TRBV28 to TRBJ2-5; D call uncertain. The germline V gene has CDR1 MDHEN and CDR2 SYDVKM. The V end was cut by 5 bases, the J end by 0 bases, with 19 bases between. The CDR3 is made up of 17 amino acids. The CDR3 DNA sequence: TGTGCCAGCAGTCAATCAGAAGGCGGTGCGTACCAAGAGACCCAGTACTTC. This codes for CASSQSEGGAYQETQYF. Full variable domain (remainder filled in from reference TRBV28 and TRBJ2-5): DVKVTQSSRYLVKRTGEKVFLECVQDMDHENMFWYRQDPGLGLRLIYFSYDVKMKEKGDIPEGYSVSREKKERFSLILESASTNQTSMYLCASSQSEGGAYQETQYFGPGTRLLVL.

This clonotype appeared many times. The genes are TRBV19 and TRBJ1-4; D unresolved. V gave up 2 bases and J gave up 6 bases, with 10 bases separating them. The germline CDR1 and CDR2 sequences are LNHDA and SQIVND (reference sequence). The CDR3 is 14 amino acids. The CDR3 nucleotides are TGTGCCAGTAGTATATGGCTGATCGATGAAAAACTGTTTTTT. It encodes CASSIWLIDEKLFF.

The chain is built from TRBV6-2 or TRBV6-3 and TRBJ2-2, with 11 bases aligning to TRBD2. V shed 8 bases, J shed 0 bases, and the junction held 2 bases outside the gene matches. CDR3 length equals 15 residues. CDR1 and CDR2 from the germline V gene are MNHEY and SVGEGT. CDR3 sequence reads: CASWGLAANTGELFF. The CDR3 region has the DNA TGTGCCAGCTGGGGACTAGCGGCGAACACCGGGGAGCTGTTTTTT.

This clonotype was detected only a few times. V and J are TRBV12-3 or TRBV12-4 and TRBJ1-2; D not resolved. This CDR3 contains 12 residues. The V end was cut by 3 bases, the J end by 4 bases, with 6 bases between. The CDR3 spells CASSLGFYGYTF. The CDR3 nucleotides read TGTGCCAGCAGTTTGGGTTTCTATGGCTACACCTTC.

This clonotype was seen ten or more times. The chain combines TRBV7-3 with TRBJ2-6; D gene uncertain. CDR1 and CDR2 (germline): SGHTA, FQGTGA. The length of the CDR3 is 15 residues. V gave up 2 bases and J gave up 0 bases, with 5 bases separating them. The CDR3 spells CASSLRRSGANVLTF. The DNA for the CDR3 is TGTGCCAGCAGCTTACGCCGCTCTGGGGCCAACGTCCTGACTTTC. Full variable domain (missing parts from reference TRBV7-3 and TRBJ2-6): GAGVSQTPSNKVTEKGKYVELRCDPISGHTALYWYRQSLGQGPEFLIYFQGTGAADDSGLPNDRFFAVRPEGSVSTLKIQRTERGDSAVYLCASSLRRSGANVLTFGAGSRLTVL.

In its sample, this clonotype was seen many times. This chain connects TRBV30 to TRBJ1-2, with TRBD1 matching over 7 bases. There are 13 residues in the CDR3. V gave up 0 bases and J gave up 7 bases; unmatched junction bases: 5. The germline V gene encodes CDR1 GTSNPN and CDR2 SVGIG (reference sequence). The CDR3 nucleotides read TGTGCCTGGAGTGTAACGTCAGGGGGTGGCTACACCTTC. This encodes CAWSVTSGGGYTF.